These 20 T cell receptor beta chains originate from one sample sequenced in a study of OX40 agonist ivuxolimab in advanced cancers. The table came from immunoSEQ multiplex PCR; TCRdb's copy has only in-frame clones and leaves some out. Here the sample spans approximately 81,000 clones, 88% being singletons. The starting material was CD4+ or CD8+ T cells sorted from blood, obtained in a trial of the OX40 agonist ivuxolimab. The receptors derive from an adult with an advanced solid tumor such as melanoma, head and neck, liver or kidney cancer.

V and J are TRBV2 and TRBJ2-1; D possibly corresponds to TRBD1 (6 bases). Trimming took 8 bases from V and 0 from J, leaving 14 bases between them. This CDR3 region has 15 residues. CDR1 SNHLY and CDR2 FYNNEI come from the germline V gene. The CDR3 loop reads CASGRDISSYNEQFF. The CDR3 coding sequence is TGTGCCAGCGGACGGGACATTAGCTCCTACAATGAGCAGTTCTTC. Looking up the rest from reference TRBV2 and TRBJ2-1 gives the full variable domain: EPEVTQTPSHQVTQMGQEVILRCVPISNHLYFYWYRQILGQKVEFLVSFYNNEISEKSEIFDDQFSVERPDGSNFTLKIRSTKLEDSAMYFCASGRDISSYNEQFFGPGTRLTVL.

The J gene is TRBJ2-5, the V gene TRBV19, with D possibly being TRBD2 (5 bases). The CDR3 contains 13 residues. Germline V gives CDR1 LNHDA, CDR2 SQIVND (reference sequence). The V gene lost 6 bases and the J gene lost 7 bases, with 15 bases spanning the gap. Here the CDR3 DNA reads TGTGCCAGTAGGGTTGGAGGATTGGGGACCCAGTACTTC. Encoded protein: CASRVGGLGTQYF.

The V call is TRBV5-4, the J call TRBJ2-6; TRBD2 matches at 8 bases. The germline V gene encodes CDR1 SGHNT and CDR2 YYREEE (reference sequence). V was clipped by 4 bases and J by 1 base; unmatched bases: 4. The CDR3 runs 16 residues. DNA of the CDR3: TGTGCCAGCAGCCCTCGGGGGGGGTCTGGGGCCAACGTCCTGACTTTC. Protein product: CASSPRGGSGANVLTF.

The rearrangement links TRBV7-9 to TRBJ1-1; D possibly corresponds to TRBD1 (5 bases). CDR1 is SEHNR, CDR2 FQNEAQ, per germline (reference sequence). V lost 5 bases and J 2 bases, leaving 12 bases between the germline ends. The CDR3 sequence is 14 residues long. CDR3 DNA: TGTGCCAGCAGCCCCAGGGCGAGTAACACTGAAGCTTTCTTT. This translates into CASSPRASNTEAFF. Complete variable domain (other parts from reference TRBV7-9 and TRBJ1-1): DTGVSQNPRHKITKRGQNVTFRCDPISEHNRLYWYRQTLGQGPEFLTYFQNEAQLEKSRLLSDRFSAERPKGSFSTLEIQRTEQGDSAMYLCASSPRASNTEAFFGQGTRLTVV.

The CDR3 bases are TGTGCCAGCAGCTTAGGAATCGGGTACGAGCAGTACTTC. Its translation: CASSLGIGYEQYF. This chain links TRBV7-8 with TRBJ2-7; D ambiguous. CDR1 SGHVS and CDR2 FQNEAQ come from the germline V gene. V was cut by 1 base and J by 4 bases, with 8 bases left in between. This CDR3 is 13 amino acids long.

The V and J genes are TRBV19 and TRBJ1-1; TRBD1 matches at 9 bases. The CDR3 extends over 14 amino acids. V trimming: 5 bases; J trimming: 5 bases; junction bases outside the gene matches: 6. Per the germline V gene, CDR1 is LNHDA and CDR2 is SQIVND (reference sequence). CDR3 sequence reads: CASSQPGQGTEAFF. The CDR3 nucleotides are TGTGCCAGTAGTCAGCCGGGACAGGGAACTGAAGCTTTCTTT.

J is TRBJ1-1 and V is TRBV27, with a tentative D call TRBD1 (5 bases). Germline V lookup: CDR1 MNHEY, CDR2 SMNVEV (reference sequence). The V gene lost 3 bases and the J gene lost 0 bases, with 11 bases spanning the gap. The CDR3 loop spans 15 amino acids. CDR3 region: CASSLRGTMNTEAFF. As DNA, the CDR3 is TGTGCCAGCAGTTTGAGGGGCACTATGAACACTGAAGCTTTCTTT.

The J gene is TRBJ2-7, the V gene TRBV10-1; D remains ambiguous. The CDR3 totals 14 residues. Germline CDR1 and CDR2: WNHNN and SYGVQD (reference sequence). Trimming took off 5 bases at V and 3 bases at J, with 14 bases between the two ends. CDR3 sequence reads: CASSSGSIFYEQYF. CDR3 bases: TGCGCCAGCAGTTCCGGCAGCATTTTCTACGAGCAGTACTTC.

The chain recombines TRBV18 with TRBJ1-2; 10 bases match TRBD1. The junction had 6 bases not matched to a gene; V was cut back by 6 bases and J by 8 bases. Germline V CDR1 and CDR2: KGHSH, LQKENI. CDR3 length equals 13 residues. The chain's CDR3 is CASSADRGYGYTF. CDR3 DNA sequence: TGTGCCAGCTCTGCGGACAGGGGGTACGGCTACACCTTC.

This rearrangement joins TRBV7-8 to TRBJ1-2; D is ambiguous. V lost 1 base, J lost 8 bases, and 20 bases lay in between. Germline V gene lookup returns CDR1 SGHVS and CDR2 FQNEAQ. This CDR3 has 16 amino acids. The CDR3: CASSLEIGRITEGYTF. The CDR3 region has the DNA TGTGCCAGCAGCTTAGAGATCGGTCGGATTACGGAGGGCTACACCTTC.

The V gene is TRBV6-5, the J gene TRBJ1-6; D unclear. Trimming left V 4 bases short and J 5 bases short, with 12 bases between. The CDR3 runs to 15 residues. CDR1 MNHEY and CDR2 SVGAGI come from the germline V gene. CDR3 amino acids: CASSSPGYHNSPLHF. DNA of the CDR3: TGTGCCAGCAGTTCCCCGGGATACCATAATTCACCCCTCCACTTT.

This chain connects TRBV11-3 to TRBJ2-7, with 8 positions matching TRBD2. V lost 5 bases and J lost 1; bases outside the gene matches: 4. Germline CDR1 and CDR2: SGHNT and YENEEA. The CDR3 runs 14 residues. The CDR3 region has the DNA TGTGCCAGCAGCCCGGGAGGGGGATCCTACGAGCAGTACTTC. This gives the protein CASSPGGGSYEQYF.

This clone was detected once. CDR3 sequence: CASSSRRTGARNTEAFF. The DNA for the CDR3 is TGCGCCAGCAGCTCCCGCCGGACAGGGGCGCGGAACACTGAAGCTTTCTTT. The chain recombines TRBV5-1 with TRBJ1-1; 9 nucleotides match TRBD1. Trimming took 3 bases from V and 1 from J; bases not matched to a gene: 10. The CDR3 totals 17 residues. Germline CDR1 SGHRS, CDR2 YFSETQ. Full variable domain (missing parts from reference TRBV5-1 and TRBJ1-1): KAGVTQTPRYLIKTRGQQVTLSCSPISGHRSVSWYQQTPGQGLQFLFEYFSETQRNKGNFPGRFSGRQFSNSRSEMNVSTLELGDSALYLCASSSRRTGARNTEAFFGQGTRLTVV.

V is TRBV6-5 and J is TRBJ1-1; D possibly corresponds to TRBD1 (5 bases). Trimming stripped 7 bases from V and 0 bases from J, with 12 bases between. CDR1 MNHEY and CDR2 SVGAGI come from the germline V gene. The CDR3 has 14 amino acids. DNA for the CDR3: TGTGCCAGCATTGAGGGGCACATGAACACTGAAGCTTTCTTT. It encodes CASIEGHMNTEAFF.

The CDR3 bases are TGTGCCAGCAGTGAAAAGGAGGGGCCCTACGAGCAGTACTTC. It translates to CASSEKEGPYEQYF. This chain links TRBV2 with TRBJ2-7; TRBD2 is a possible D gene (6 bases). Trimming left V 2 bases short and J 2 bases short, with 10 bases between. In germline, CDR1 is SNHLY, CDR2 FYNNEI. This CDR3 is built from 14 residues.

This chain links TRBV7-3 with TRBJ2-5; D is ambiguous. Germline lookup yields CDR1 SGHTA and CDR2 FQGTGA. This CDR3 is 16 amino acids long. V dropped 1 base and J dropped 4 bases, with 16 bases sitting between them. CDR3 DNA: TGTGCCAGCAGCTTAAGTGGTGTTGGAGCAGTAGAGACCCAGTACTTC. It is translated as CASSLSGVGAVETQYF.

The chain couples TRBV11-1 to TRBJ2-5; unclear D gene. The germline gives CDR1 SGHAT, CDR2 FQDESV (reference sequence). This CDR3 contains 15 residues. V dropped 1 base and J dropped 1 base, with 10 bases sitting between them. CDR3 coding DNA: TGTGCCAGCAGCTTAGATAGTACACCCCAAGAGACCCAGTACTTC. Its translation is CASSLDSTPQETQYF.

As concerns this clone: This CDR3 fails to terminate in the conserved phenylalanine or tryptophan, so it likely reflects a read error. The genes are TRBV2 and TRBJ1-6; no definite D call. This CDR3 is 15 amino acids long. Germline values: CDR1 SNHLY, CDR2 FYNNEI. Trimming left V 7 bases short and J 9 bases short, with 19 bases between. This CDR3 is CASTPGGRIGSPLHL. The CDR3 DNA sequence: TGTGCCAGCACCCCCGGAGGCAGGATCGGTTCACCCCTCCACCTT.

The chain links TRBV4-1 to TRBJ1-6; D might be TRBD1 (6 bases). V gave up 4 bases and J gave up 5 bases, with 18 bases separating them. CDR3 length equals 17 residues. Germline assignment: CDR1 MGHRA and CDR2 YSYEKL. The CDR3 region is CASSPGGGLRNNSPLHF. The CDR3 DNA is TGCGCCAGCAGCCCCGGAGGGGGTCTAAGGAATAATTCACCCCTCCACTTT.

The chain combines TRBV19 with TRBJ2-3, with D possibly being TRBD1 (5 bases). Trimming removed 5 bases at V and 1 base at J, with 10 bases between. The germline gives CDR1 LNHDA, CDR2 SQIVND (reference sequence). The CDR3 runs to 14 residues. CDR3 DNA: TGTGCCAGTAGTCCGGCGACAGGCACAGATACGCAGTATTTT. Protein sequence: CASSPATGTDTQYF.